These T cell receptor beta chains were read from a single sample in a study of T cell responses to AZD1222 COVID-19 vaccine. Measured with immunoSEQ multiplex PCR; TCRdb has only the in-frame clones, and not every one. The table lists more than 150,000 clones, over 70% of them singletons. This specimen consisted of peripheral blood, obtained 28 days after the second AZD1222 dose. The receptors come from an adult who received the AZD1222 COVID-19 vaccine. CDR3s include the opening cysteine and the closing phenylalanine or tryptophan. A D gene is named only where the DNA matches it firmly. The listing skips clone size in some rows; elsewhere it reads once, few, many or a size class.

V	D	J	size	CDR3	DNA
TRBV5-1	.	TRBJ1-3	.	CASSPDVASGNTIYF	TGCGCCAGCAGCCCCGACGTAGCCTCTGGAAACACCATATATTTT
TRBV7-3	.	TRBJ2-7	.	CASSLSPGGEQYF	TGTGCCAGCAGCTTATCCCCGGGCGGCGAGCAGTACTTC
TRBV15	.	TRBJ1-1	.	CATSSGGGGAFF	TGTGCCACCAGCAGCGGGGGAGGGGGAGCTTTCTTT
TRBV9	.	TRBJ2-7	once	CASGRDDPASEQYF	TGTGCCAGCGGGCGTGATGACCCAGCTTCCGAGCAGTACTTC
TRBV5-4	TRBD1	TRBJ2-5	few	CASSTQGAETQYF	TGTGCCAGCAGCACCCAGGGGGCCGAGACCCAGTACTTC
TRBV7-9	.	TRBJ2-5	.	CASSLASQNQETQYF	TGTGCCAGCAGCTTAGCGTCGCAGAACCAAGAGACCCAGTACTTC
TRBV18	.	TRBJ1-5	.	CASSPPGGRNQPQHF	TGTGCCAGCTCACCACCGGGGGGAAGAAATCAGCCCCAGCATTTT
TRBV27	TRBD1	TRBJ1-5	.	CASRRTGGNQPQHF	TGTGCCAGCAGACGGACAGGGGGAAATCAGCCCCAGCATTTT
TRBV3-1/TRBV3-2	.	TRBJ2-5	once	CASSSETQYF	TGTGCCAGCAGCTCCGAGACCCAGTACTTC
TRBV18	.	TRBJ2-3	.	CASSPLVGAPDPGLATDTQYF	TGTGCCAGCTCACCTCTTGTCGGGGCCCCCGATCCCGGTCTAGCCACAGATACGCAGTATTTT
TRBV5-1	.	TRBJ1-1	.	CASTPGDRVNTEAFF	TGCGCCAGCACCCCAGGGGATCGGGTGAACACTGAAGCTTTCTTT
TRBV12-3/TRBV12-4	.	TRBJ1-2	.	CASSPQDYGYTF	TGTGCCAGCAGTCCCCAGGACTATGGCTACACCTTC
TRBV6-4	.	TRBJ2-7	.	CASSDSSAPPPPQYF	TGTGCCAGCAGTGACTCTAGCGCACCGCCCCCCCCGCAGTACTTC
TRBV7-9	.	TRBJ1-1	.	CASSRTAGTEAFF	TGTGCCAGCAGCCGAACGGCGGGCACTGAAGCTTTCTTT
TRBV5-1	.	TRBJ1-4	.	CASSLIRGEKLFF	TGCGCCAGCAGCTTGATCAGGGGTGAAAAACTGTTTTTT
TRBV7-8	TRBD2	TRBJ2-3	.	CASSSRTSGRTDTQYF	TGTGCCAGCAGCTCCCGGACTAGCGGGCGCACAGATACGCAGTATTTT
TRBV10-3	.	TRBJ2-1	once	CAISERELFNEQFF	TGTGCCATCAGTGAGCGGGAGCTCTTCAATGAGCAGTTCTTC
TRBV27	TRBD2	TRBJ2-1	.	CASSRGLAEYNEQFF	TGTGCCAGCAGCCGCGGACTAGCGGAATACAATGAGCAGTTCTTC
TRBV30	.	TRBJ1-3	few	CAWSRDTFSGNTIYF	TGTGCCTGGAGTCGGGACACTTTCTCTGGAAACACCATATATTTT
TRBV24-1	.	TRBJ1-5	.	CATSDLRRVSNQPQHF	TGTGCCACCAGTGACTTGAGGAGGGTAAGCAATCAGCCCCAGCATTTT
TRBV6-5	.	TRBJ2-7	.	CASSRRGAYEQYF	TGTGCCAGCAGCCGGAGGGGGGCCTACGAGCAGTACTTC
TRBV15	.	TRBJ1-3	.	CATSREIVSGNTIYF	TGTGCCACCAGCAGAGAAATAGTGTCTGGAAACACCATATATTTT
TRBV5-4	.	TRBJ2-3	.	CASSSRGSGYTDTQYF	TGTGCCAGCAGCTCTCGGGGTAGCGGTTACACAGATACGCAGTATTTT
TRBV12-3/TRBV12-4	.	TRBJ1-4	few	CASSFGSTEKLFF	TGTGCCAGCAGTTTCGGGAGTACCGAAAAACTGTTTTTT
TRBV11-2	.	TRBJ2-7	.	CASSLEPGRIYEQYF	TGTGCCAGCAGCTTGGAACCGGGACGAATCTACGAGCAGTACTTC
TRBV30	TRBD1	TRBJ2-7	.	CAWSRGQGAYEQYF	TGTGCCTGGAGTAGGGGACAGGGGGCGTACGAGCAGTACTTC
TRBV6-9	.	TRBJ1-1	.	CASSFHRAVNTEAFF	TGTGCCAGCAGTTTCCACAGGGCAGTGAACACTGAAGCTTTCTTT
TRBV5-1	.	TRBJ2-7	.	CASSLGGYSLHEQYF	TGCGCCAGCAGCCTGGGCGGGTATTCACTCCACGAGCAGTACTTC
TRBV11-2	TRBD2	TRBJ2-1	.	CASSSTSGGPSSYNEQFF	TGTGCCAGCAGCTCTACTAGCGGGGGCCCGAGCTCCTACAATGAGCAGTTCTTC
TRBV7-9	.	TRBJ1-2	.	CASSFTVDGYTF	TGTGCCAGCAGCTTTACTGTGGATGGCTACACCTTC
TRBV2	.	TRBJ1-4	.	CASIRDVLNEKLFF	TGTGCCAGCATCCGGGACGTACTTAATGAAAAACTGTTTTTT